The 12 T cell receptor beta chains reported below all come from one sample, sequenced in a study of cytomegalovirus exposure and HLA in healthy donors. The PCR employed 60 Vbeta primers together with 13 Jbeta primers. The protocol was immunoSEQ multiplex PCR, while the TCRdb copy is restricted to in-frame clones and leaves out a portion. Among almost 200,000 clones, over 75% were seen once, and the ten largest hold over 2%. The specimen sequenced was PBMCs. The receptors originated from a woman in her forties or fifties in good health and CMV-seronegative.

This chain connects TRBV7-2 to TRBJ1-3; D remains unclear. CDR3 length: 14 residues. Germline V lookup: CDR1 SGHTA, CDR2 FQGNSA. The V end lost 5 bases, the J end lost 2 bases, and 10 bases lay between the germline ends. DNA for the CDR3: TGTGCCAGCAGCCAGTCCCCTGCTGGAAACACCATATATTTT. Protein product: CASSQSPAGNTIYF.

The chain joins TRBV29-1 to TRBJ1-2; TRBD1 matches 8 bases. The CDR3 consists of 11 residues. Germline loops: CDR1 SQVTM, CDR2 ANQGSEA. The ends lost 5 bases at V and 8 bases at J; junction bases unmatched: 4. The CDR3 bases are TGCAGCGTTAAACAGGGGGAAGGCTACACCTTC. Translated, it gives CSVKQGEGYTF.

The chain joins TRBV7-9 to TRBJ1-2; 7 bases fit TRBD1. The junction had 8 bases not matched to a gene; V was cut back by 4 bases and J by 3 bases. Per germline, CDR1 SEHNR and CDR2 FQNEAQ (reference sequence). The CDR3 is 15 residues long. For the CDR3, the DNA is TGTGCCAGCAGCTCCAACAGGGGCGGATACTATGGCTACACCTTC. Translation: CASSSNRGGYYGYTF.

The V gene is TRBV7-2, the J gene TRBJ2-7; D ambiguous. This CDR3 is built from 17 residues. Germline loops: CDR1 SGHTA, CDR2 FQGNSA. V lost 5 bases and J lost 0, with 20 bases in between. The CDR3 DNA is TGTGCCAGCAGCCCATTATGGGCCTCCGACCGCTCCTACGAGCAGTACTTC. Its protein is CASSPLWASDRSYEQYF.

This sequence joins TRBV9 and TRBJ2-3; 10 nucleotides align to TRBD1. After removal of 3 bases from V and 2 bases from J, the junction contained 12 bases not matched to a gene. Per the germline V gene, CDR1 is SGDLS and CDR2 is YYNGEE. The CDR3 is made up of 18 amino acids. This CDR3 reads CASSARGGGQGNTDTQYF. The CDR3 DNA follows: TGTGCCAGCAGCGCGAGAGGGGGGGGACAGGGGAACACAGATACGCAGTATTTT. The whole variable domain, filled in from reference TRBV9 and TRBJ2-3, reads DSGVTQTPKHLITATGQRVTLRCSPRSGDLSVYWYQQSLDQGLQFLIQYYNGEERAKGNILERFSAQQFPDLHSELNLSSLELGDSALYFCASSARGGGQGNTDTQYFGPGTRLTVL.

This chain connects TRBV19 to TRBJ2-7, with D perhaps matching TRBD1 (6 bases). In germline, CDR1 is LNHDA, CDR2 SQIVND (reference sequence). V was shortened by 8 bases and J by 3 bases, with 14 bases between the two germline ends. CDR3 length: 13 residues. The CDR3 DNA is TGTGCCAGTGGGGACAAGGACCTCTACGAGCAGTACTTC. Translation gives CASGDKDLYEQYF.

This chain uses TRBV5-1 with TRBJ2-1; TRBD2 matches at 7 bases. J gave up 10 bases and V 0 bases, and 13 bases lay outside the gene matches. The CDR3 runs 16 residues. CDR1 is SGHRS and CDR2 is YFSETQ in the germline V gene. The CDR3 reads CASSLANWAGATEQFF. The CDR3 nucleotides read TGCGCCAGCAGCTTGGCTAATTGGGCGGGAGCCACAGAGCAGTTCTTC.

This clone is a singleton in its sample. The chain carries TRBV27 and TRBJ2-1, with 8 bases aligning to TRBD1. CDR1 is MNHEY and CDR2 is SMNVEV in the germline V gene (reference sequence). The junction had 2 bases not matched to a gene; V was cut back by 2 bases and J by 2 bases. This CDR3 has 15 residues. CDR3 protein: CASSLAGGAYNEQFF. CDR3 nucleotide sequence: TGTGCCAGCAGTTTAGCAGGGGGCGCCTACAATGAGCAGTTCTTC.

The V gene is TRBV7-3, the J gene TRBJ1-1; possible D gene TRBD1, 6 bases. V lost 2 bases, J lost 1 base, and 8 bases lay in between. CDR3 size: 14 residues. The germline CDR1 and CDR2 sequences are SGHTA and FQGTGA. Written as DNA, the CDR3 is TGTGCCAGCAGCTTACAGGGGAGGAACACTGAAGCTTTCTTT. Residues: CASSLQGRNTEAFF.

The CDR3 loop is CASRRAGTRSTDEQFF. The DNA of the CDR3 is TGCGCCAGCAGAAGAGCCGGGACTAGAAGTACCGATGAGCAGTTCTTC. V gene TRBV5-1 combines with J gene TRBJ2-1; 8 bases agree with TRBD2. The CDR3 covers 16 residues. CDR1 is SGHRS and CDR2 is YFSETQ in the germline V gene. Trimming cost V 5 bases and J 8 bases; bases outside gene matches: 15.

The rearrangement links TRBV19 to TRBJ2-1, with a tentative D call TRBD2 (5 bases). The germline V gene has CDR1 LNHDA and CDR2 SQIVND (reference sequence). V was trimmed by 6 bases and J by 5 bases, leaving 17 bases between them. CDR3 size: 15 residues. CDR3 nucleotides: TGTGCCAGTAGCCCAGTATCTAGCAGGCACAATGAGCAGTTCTTC. Translated, it gives CASSPVSSRHNEQFF.

The rearrangement joins TRBV6-5 to TRBJ2-3; unclear D gene. Trimming took off 5 bases at V and 1 base at J, with 10 bases between the two ends. CDR1 and CDR2 (germline): MNHEY, SVGAGI. The CDR3 runs 14 residues. The DNA for the CDR3 is TGTGCCAGCAGTCAATTACAGCGCACAGATACGCAGTATTTT. Residues: CASSQLQRTDTQYF.